This is a list of T cell receptor beta chains from one sample in a study of cytomegalovirus exposure and HLA in healthy donors. The protocol was immunoSEQ multiplex PCR, while the TCRdb copy is restricted to in-frame clones and leaves out a portion. The repertoire table contains approximately 30,000 clones. The material sequenced was PBMCs. All receptors derive from a woman aged 40 to 50 in good health and CMV-seropositive. The CDR3 runs from the conserved cysteine through the conserved F or W. D genes are given only for firm matches.

d_gene	v_gene	j_gene	CDR3aa	CDR3nt
TRBD1	TRBV9	TRBJ1-1	CASSRGTGLSSMNTEAFF	TGTGCCAGCAGCAGGGGGACAGGGCTCTCCTCTATGAACACTGAAGCTTTCTTT
NA	TRBV7-2	TRBJ1-2	CASSPLSVGYTF	TGTGCCAGCAGCCCGCTAAGTGTTGGCTACACCTTC
TRBD1	TRBV5-6	TRBJ2-4	CASSLRDSNIQYF	TGTGCCAGCAGCCTACGGGACAGTAACATTCAGTACTTC
NA	TRBV28	TRBJ1-2	CASSTPNYGYTF	TGTGCCAGCAGCACACCGAATTATGGCTACACCTTC
NA	TRBV11-3	TRBJ1-1	CASSLANRKGGTEAFF	TGTGCCAGCAGCTTAGCCAACAGGAAGGGAGGCACTGAAGCTTTCTTT
NA	TRBV29-1	TRBJ2-1	CSPWRGHNNEQFF	TGCAGCCCATGGCGGGGCCATAACAATGAGCAGTTCTTC
NA	TRBV10-3	TRBJ1-1	CAISEPQGPEAFF	TGTGCCATCAGTGAGCCCCAGGGGCCTGAAGCTTTCTTT
NA	TRBV9	TRBJ2-1	CASSIEHNEQFF	TGTGCCAGCAGCATCGAGCACAATGAGCAGTTCTTC
TRBD2	TRBV18	TRBJ2-1	CASSPASGPLNEQFF	TGTGCCAGCTCACCGGCTAGCGGTCCCCTAAATGAGCAGTTCTTC
TRBD2	TRBV9	TRBJ2-1	CASSGGTSWDNEQFF	TGTGCCAGCAGCGGCGGGACTAGCTGGGACAATGAGCAGTTCTTC
TRBD2	TRBV9	TRBJ2-3	CASSVARTSGRGDTQYF	TGTGCCAGCAGCGTAGCTAGGACTAGCGGGAGAGGGGATACGCAGTATTTT
NA	TRBV6-1	TRBJ1-2	CASCRRGGYGYTF	TGTGCCAGTTGCCGGCGAGGTGGGTATGGCTACACCTTC
TRBD1	TRBV23-1	TRBJ2-7	CASSQTMAPTGPTYEQYF	TGCGCCAGCAGTCAAACAATGGCCCCGACAGGGCCAACCTACGAGCAGTACTTC
NA	TRBV19	TRBJ2-1	CASSIASAYNEQFF	TGTGCCAGTAGTATTGCTAGCGCCTACAATGAGCAGTTCTTC
NA	TRBV6-6	TRBJ1-3	CASSRDTIYF	TGTGCCAGCAGTAGAGACACCATATATTTT
NA	TRBV6-6	TRBJ2-7	CASRPNLASAYEQYF	TGTGCCAGCCGCCCTAACCTAGCGAGCGCCTACGAGCAGTACTTC
TRBD2	TRBV5-6	TRBJ2-2	CASSLLTGGATGELFF	TGTGCCAGCAGCTTGTTAACGGGAGGGGCCACCGGGGAGCTGTTTTTT
NA	TRBV6-5	TRBJ1-1	CASRFRGVNTEAFF	TGTGCCAGCAGATTCAGGGGCGTGAACACTGAAGCTTTCTTT
NA	TRBV7-9	TRBJ2-2	CASSFSSGNTGELFF	TGTGCCAGCAGCTTCTCAAGCGGGAACACCGGGGAGCTGTTTTTT
NA	TRBV4-3	TRBJ1-1	CASSQWWYGRTHMNTEAFF	TGCGCCAGCAGCCAATGGTGGTACGGCCGGACTCACATGAACACTGAAGCTTTCTTT
TRBD2	TRBV5-1	TRBJ2-1	CASSLVSPGLAVLEQFF	TGCGCCAGCAGCTTGGTATCCCCCGGACTAGCGGTACTTGAGCAGTTCTTC
TRBD1	TRBV7-2	TRBJ1-2	CASSSGGASTGIYGYTF	TGTGCCAGCAGCTCGGGGGGGGCATCGACAGGGATCTATGGCTACACCTTC
NA	TRBV4-1	TRBJ1-4	CASSHPGEKLFF	TGCGCCAGCAGCCACCCCGGTGAAAAACTGTTTTTT
TRBD1	TRBV27	TRBJ1-2	CASSPTGGASGYTF	TGTGCCAGCAGCCCAACAGGGGGCGCGAGCGGCTACACCTTC
NA	TRBV5-1	TRBJ2-1	CASRKGDVSYNEQFF	TGCGCCAGCAGAAAGGGGGACGTATCCTACAATGAGCAGTTCTTC
NA	TRBV30	TRBJ2-7	CACRPGASYEQYF	TGTGCCTGCCGCCCGGGAGCCTCCTACGAGCAGTACTTC
NA	TRBV18	TRBJ2-3	CASSPTGTDTQYF	TGTGCCAGCTCACCAACCGGGACAGATACGCAGTATTTT
NA	TRBV6-6	TRBJ2-7	CASRTGVTYEQYF	TGTGCCAGCAGAACCGGTGTAACCTACGAGCAGTACTTC
NA	TRBV5-1	TRBJ2-1	CASSLGAGYDNEQFF	TGCGCCAGCAGCTTGGGGGCGGGGTACGACAATGAGCAGTTCTTC
NA	TRBV7-8	TRBJ2-7	CASSLSPAYEQYF	TGTGCCAGCAGCTTAAGTCCAGCCTACGAGCAGTACTTC
NA	TRBV18	TRBJ2-3	CASRQPSTDTQYF	TGTGCCAGCAGACAACCTAGCACAGATACGCAGTATTTT
NA	TRBV7-2	TRBJ1-2	CASSLKWSGGAYGYTF	TGTGCCAGCAGCTTAAAGTGGTCGGGGGGCGCCTATGGCTACACCTTC
TRBD1	TRBV27	TRBJ2-7	CASRNGQGYEQYF	TGTGCCAGCCGAAATGGACAGGGCTACGAGCAGTACTTC
NA	TRBV6-1	TRBJ2-6	CASSESVGGSGANVLTF	TGTGCCAGCAGTGAATCAGTGGGAGGAAGCGGGGCCAACGTCCTGACTTTC
NA	TRBV7-8	TRBJ1-2	CASSFGGATQVRLNYGYTF	TGTGCCAGCAGCTTTGGTGGGGCCACCCAGGTCCGCCTCAACTATGGCTACACCTTC
TRBD1	TRBV29-1	TRBJ1-4	CSAGQGGTNEKLFF	TGCAGCGCAGGACAGGGTGGAACTAATGAAAAACTGTTTTTT
TRBD2	TRBV27	TRBJ2-7	CASRVRSGLGGVYEQYF	TGTGCCAGCAGGGTCCGATCGGGGTTGGGAGGGGTCTACGAGCAGTACTTC
NA	TRBV4-2	TRBJ1-2	CASSQDRVLYGYTF	TGTGCCAGCAGCCAAGACAGGGTCCTCTATGGCTACACCTTC
NA	TRBV19	TRBJ1-2	CASSIAAGLYYGYTF	TGTGCCAGTAGTATCGCGGCGGGGCTTTACTATGGCTACACCTTC
NA	TRBV18	TRBJ1-1	CASSQGRDTEAFF	TGTGCCAGCTCGCAGGGTCGGGACACTGAAGCTTTCTTT
TRBD2	TRBV7-2	TRBJ2-1	CASSLDPPAGTSNNEQFF	TGTGCCAGCAGCTTAGATCCGCCGGCGGGGACTAGCAACAATGAGCAGTTCTTC